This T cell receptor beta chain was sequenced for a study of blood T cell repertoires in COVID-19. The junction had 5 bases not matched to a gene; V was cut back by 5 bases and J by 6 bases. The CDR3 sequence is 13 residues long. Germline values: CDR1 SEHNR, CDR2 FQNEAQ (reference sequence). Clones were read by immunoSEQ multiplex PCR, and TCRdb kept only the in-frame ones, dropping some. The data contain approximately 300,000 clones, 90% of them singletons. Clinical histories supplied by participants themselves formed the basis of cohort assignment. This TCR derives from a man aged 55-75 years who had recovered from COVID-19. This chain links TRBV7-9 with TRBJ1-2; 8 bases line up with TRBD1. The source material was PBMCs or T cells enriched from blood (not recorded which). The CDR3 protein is CASSLMDRDGYTF. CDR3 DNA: TGTGCCAGCAGCCTTATGGACAGGGATGGCTACACCTTC. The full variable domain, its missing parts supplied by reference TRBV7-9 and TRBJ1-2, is DTGVSQNPRHKITKRGQNVTFRCDPISEHNRLYWYRQTLGQGPEFLTYFQNEAQLEKSRLLSDRFSAERPKGSFSTLEIQRTEQGDSAMYLCASSLMDRDGYTFGSGTRLTVV.